This entry features one T cell receptor beta chain sequence. As yet, its antigen is unknown. The data were taken from a study of lymphopenia after photon versus proton radiotherapy. Study-level points and caveats: Better survival with proton therapy was suggested as possible, not demonstrated. Under photons, naive T cells and diversity fell while effector/memory populations rose. After the lymphocyte nadir, photon-treated repertoires showed oligoclonal expansion, especially of CD8+ Temra cells. Larger post-nadir TCR diversity loss correlated inversely with survival in deceased patients.

Some clones are missing from TCRdb's copy, which holds only in-frame ones; the method was immunoSEQ multiplex PCR. Among approximately 45,000 clones listed, 85% were seen once. V was clipped by 4 bases and J by 0 bases; unmatched bases: 0. Per the germline V gene, CDR1 is MRHNA and CDR2 is SNTAGT. CDR3 length equals 14 residues. J is TRBJ1-2 and V is TRBV6-4; 9 nucleotides align to TRBD1. The sample in question was peripheral blood, obtained from a patient treated with photon-based radiotherapy. This TCR came from a man in his forties or fifties with gastric cancer. The chain's CDR3 is CASSGDRANYGYTF. DNA of the CDR3: TGTGCCAGCAGTGGGGACAGGGCTAACTATGGCTACACCTTC.